The 11 T cell receptor beta chains below all came from one sample that was sequenced in a study of T cell changes during pregnancy in multiple sclerosis. Data came from immunoSEQ multiplex PCR; TCRdb stores just in-frame clones and leaves some out. Among around 69,000 clones, about 91% were seen once, and the ten largest hold roughly 5%. Sequenced material: CD8+ T cells from peripheral blood mononuclear cells, taken before pregnancy. These receptors came from a female donor with multiple sclerosis, enrolled in a pregnancy study.

The gene calls are TRBV9 and TRBJ2-2, with D maybe TRBD1 (5 bases). Germline V lookup: CDR1 SGDLS, CDR2 YYNGEE. The V gene lost 4 bases and the J gene lost 1 base, with 11 bases spanning the gap. This CDR3 is built from 15 residues. The CDR3 spells CASSNGRVNTGELFF. The CDR3 DNA is TGTGCCAGCAGCAACGGCAGGGTGAACACCGGGGAGCTGTTTTTT. The full variable domain, in which reference TRBV9 and TRBJ2-2 provide the parts outside the CDR3, is DSGVTQTPKHLITATGQRVTLRCSPRSGDLSVYWYQQSLDQGLQFLIQYYNGEERAKGNILERFSAQQFPDLHSELNLSSLELGDSALYFCASSNGRVNTGELFFGEGSRLTVL.

The rearrangement links TRBV14 to TRBJ1-4; D gene uncertain. The CDR3 is 15 amino acids. Trimming left V 4 bases short and J 4 bases short, with 13 bases between. Germline V lookup: CDR1 SGHDN, CDR2 FVKESK. DNA of the CDR3: TGTGCCAGCAGCCCGAGGGTAACGGATAATGAAAAACTGTTTTTT. This codes for CASSPRVTDNEKLFF.

The chain uses TRBV15 and TRBJ1-5; TRBD1 aligns across 8 bases. V lost 3 bases to trimming and J lost 5 bases; unmatched junction nucleotides: 9. This CDR3 region has 16 residues. CDR1 and CDR2 from the germline V gene are LNHNV and YYDKDF (reference sequence). The CDR3 region has the DNA TGTGCCACCAGCAGGAGACAGGGGCAAGGGGATCAGCCCCAGCATTTT. It is translated as CATSRRQGQGDQPQHF.

The genes are TRBV7-9 and TRBJ2-7, with TRBD2 identical over 10 bases. Germline trimming cut 5 bases from V and 2 bases from J; bases unmatched to any gene: 3. CDR1 and CDR2 (germline): SEHNR, FQNEAQ (reference sequence). This CDR3 comprises 14 residues. The CDR3 coding sequence is TGTGCCAGCAGCGGGACTAGCGAAGCCTACGAGCAGTACTTC. The encoded protein is CASSGTSEAYEQYF.

The chain carries TRBV9 and TRBJ1-2; D unclear. The V and J ends lost 3 bases and 8 bases respectively, with 11 bases between them. The germline V gene has CDR1 SGDLS and CDR2 YYNGEE. The CDR3 sequence is 12 residues long. This chain's CDR3 is CASSESHAGYTF. CDR3 coding DNA: TGTGCCAGCAGCGAGTCCCACGCGGGCTACACCTTC.

The gene calls are TRBV4-1 and TRBJ1-5; D is undetermined. The CDR3 is made up of 14 amino acids. In germline, CDR1 is MGHRA, CDR2 YSYEKL. V lost 3 bases and J 1 base, leaving 7 bases between the germline ends. In DNA, the CDR3 is TGCGCCAGCAGCCATACCGAGAGCAATCAGCCCCAGCATTTT. Amino acid sequence: CASSHTESNQPQHF.

The genes are TRBV27 and TRBJ1-1; maybe TRBD1 (6 bases). The CDR3 runs 14 residues. The V end lost 6 bases, the J end lost 4 bases, and 15 bases lay between the germline ends. Germline V gene data show CDR1 as MNHEY and CDR2 as SMNVEV (reference sequence). CDR3 in amino acids: CASSPTGSGTEAFF. In DNA, the CDR3 is TGTGCCAGCAGCCCCACAGGGAGTGGCACTGAAGCTTTCTTT.

This chain joins TRBV30 and TRBJ1-2, with 9 nucleotides matching TRBD1. Germline trimming cut 2 bases from V and 8 bases from J; bases unmatched to any gene: 6. The CDR3 has 13 residues. CDR1 is GTSNPN, CDR2 SVGIG, per germline (reference sequence). CDR3 in DNA: TGTGCCTGGAGTCAAGGGACAGGGCAAGGCTACACCTTC. Its protein is CAWSQGTGQGYTF.

This rearrangement joins TRBV27 to TRBJ1-1; perhaps TRBD1 as D (6 bases). The V end lost 3 bases, the J end lost 4 bases, and 9 bases lay between the germline ends. The CDR3 spans 13 residues. Germline loops: CDR1 MNHEY, CDR2 SMNVEV (reference sequence). The CDR3: CASSFTGFTEAFF. In DNA, the CDR3 is TGTGCCAGCAGTTTCACAGGGTTCACTGAAGCTTTCTTT.

The J gene is TRBJ2-3, the V gene TRBV7-9; possibly TRBD2 for D (5 bases). The CDR3 consists of 16 residues. V lost 2 bases and J 0 bases, leaving 12 bases between the germline ends. Per the germline V gene, CDR1 is SEHNR and CDR2 is FQNEAQ (reference sequence). In DNA, the CDR3 is TGTGCCAGCAGCTTATCGGTTAGCGTCAGCACAGATACGCAGTATTTT. The encoded protein is CASSLSVSVSTDTQYF.

The CDR3 sequence is CASSLYGTGVEGGYTF. DNA of the CDR3: TGTGCCAGCAGTTTATATGGGACAGGGGTCGAGGGTGGCTACACCTTC. The chain has TRBV27 and TRBJ1-2; TRBD1 aligns across 10 bases. The CDR3 sequence is 16 residues long. Trimming removed 1 base from V and 7 bases from J; junction bases left unmatched: 9. Germline V gives CDR1 MNHEY, CDR2 SMNVEV (reference sequence).